Each of the 32 T cell receptor beta chains below was sequenced from the same sample in a study of long-term antiretroviral therapy in people with HIV (dated 2022 in TCRdb). Sequencing of the TRB variable region was done with the immunoSEQ hsTCRB v3.0 assay at survey level resolution. TCRdb mirrors the immuneACCESS table, restricted to in-frame sequences. Some clones are absent from its copies; in checked studies, under half trace to an unresolved V gene, and the reason for the others is unknown. Counted in this sample were roughly 40,000 clones; approximately 89% of them appeared once. The ten biggest clones cover 5.7% of the sample. The sequences come from unsorted PBMCs, collected 3.1 years after starting antiretroviral therapy. The source is a woman in her forties or fifties with HIV.

The chain combines TRBV18 with TRBJ2-4; D may match TRBD1 or TRBD2 (6 bases each). Trimming stripped 3 bases from V and 4 bases from J, with 13 bases between. Looked up from germline, CDR1 is KGHSH and CDR2 is LQKENI. This CDR3 is 15 amino acids long. This CDR3 is CASSPPGASKNIQYF. DNA of the CDR3: TGTGCCAGCTCACCTCCGGGGGCCTCTAAAAACATTCAGTACTTC.

Turning to this clone: This sample also contains other DNA sequences that code for the same CDR3. This chain connects TRBV15 to TRBJ2-7; 14 nucleotides align to TRBD2. V shed 3 bases, J shed 2 bases, and the junction held 3 bases outside the gene matches. The CDR3 length is 16 residues. CDR1 and CDR2 (germline): LNHNV, YYDKDF (reference sequence). This chain's CDR3 is CATSSGLAGGPYEQYF. The CDR3 DNA reads TGTGCCACCAGCAGCGGACTAGCGGGGGGTCCCTACGAGCAGTACTTC.

The chain has TRBV19 and TRBJ1-5; 7 bases fit TRBD1. The germline V gene has CDR1 LNHDA and CDR2 SQIVND (reference sequence). V lost 0 bases to trimming and J lost 4 bases; unmatched junction nucleotides: 9. This CDR3 has 17 residues. CDR3 sequence reads: CASSIEGGGGWNQPQHF. The CDR3 region has the DNA TGTGCCAGTAGTATAGAAGGGGGCGGAGGTTGGAATCAGCCCCAGCATTTT.

The chain joins TRBV10-3 to TRBJ2-1, with 9 nucleotides matching TRBD2. V was clipped by 3 bases and J by 5 bases; unmatched bases: 14. Germline V gene sequence: CDR1 ENHRY, CDR2 SYGVKD. CDR3 length equals 18 residues. The CDR3 is CAISDSSLAGMGDNEQFF. The CDR3 DNA follows: TGTGCCATCAGTGATTCGTCGCTAGCGGGGATGGGGGACAATGAGCAGTTCTTC.

V usage is TRBV6-4 and J usage is TRBJ2-2, with a possible D match to TRBD1 (6 bases). Germline CDR1 reads MRHNA; CDR2 reads SNTAGT. The CDR3 has 14 amino acids. The V end was cut by 4 bases, the J end by 6 bases, with 12 bases between. The CDR3 is CASSVYEGAGELFF. In DNA form, the CDR3 reads TGTGCCAGCAGTGTATATGAGGGGGCCGGGGAGCTGTTTTTT.

The J gene is TRBJ2-2, the V gene TRBV19, with a tentative D call TRBD1 (6 bases). Looked up from germline, CDR1 is LNHDA and CDR2 is SQIVND (reference sequence). Trimming stripped 8 bases from V and 5 bases from J, with 15 bases between. CDR3 length: 14 amino acids. CDR3 DNA: TGTGCCAGTGAACAGGGCCCGCGAACCGGGGAGCTGTTTTTT. Protein product: CASEQGPRTGELFF. Full variable domain (remainder filled in from reference TRBV19 and TRBJ2-2): DGGITQSPKYLFRKEGQNVTLSCEQNLNHDAMYWYRQDPGQGLRLIYYSQIVNDFQKGDIAEGYSVSREKKESFPLTVTSAQKNPTAFYLCASEQGPRTGELFFGEGSRLTVL.

V and J are TRBV5-5 and TRBJ2-3; a weak D match, TRBD2 (5 bases). CDR1 is SGHKS, CDR2 YYEKEE, per germline (reference sequence). V was cut by 4 bases and J by 0 bases, with 9 bases left in between. The CDR3 extends over 14 amino acids. The CDR3 DNA sequence: TGTGCCAGCAGCCACAGCGGTAGCACAGATACGCAGTATTTT. Translated: CASSHSGSTDTQYF.

The chain couples TRBV7-2 to TRBJ2-3; D is undetermined. The V gene's germline CDR1 is SGHTA and CDR2 FQGNSA. Trimming took off 5 bases at V and 1 base at J, with 10 bases between the two ends. The CDR3 is made up of 14 amino acids. The DNA of the CDR3 is TGTGCCAGCAGCGTCGGACCCCGCACAGATACGCAGTATTTT. Its translation: CASSVGPRTDTQYF.

This chain links TRBV2 with TRBJ1-1, with D perhaps matching TRBD1 (6 bases). The CDR3 is 14 residues long. Germline V gene sequence: CDR1 SNHLY, CDR2 FYNNEI. Trimming took 4 bases from V and 2 from J, leaving 11 bases between them. This CDR3 reads CASSVGTYNTEAFF. The DNA of the CDR3 is TGTGCCAGCAGTGTTGGGACATACAACACTGAAGCTTTCTTT.

This clone was seen only once. The chain uses TRBV18 and TRBJ2-1; D may correspond to TRBD1 or TRBD2 (7 bases each). The ends were cut back, 4 bases at V and 0 bases at J, with 16 bases in the middle. The germline V gene encodes CDR1 KGHSH and CDR2 LQKENI. The CDR3 covers 17 residues. The CDR3 is CASSLVQGGASYNEQFF. The DNA of the CDR3 is TGTGCCAGCTCACTGGTCCAGGGGGGGGCCTCCTACAATGAGCAGTTCTTC.

V usage is TRBV5-4 and J usage is TRBJ2-7, with D perhaps TRBD1 or TRBD2 (6 bases each). From germline, CDR1 is SGHNT and CDR2 YYREEE (reference sequence). The CDR3 has 15 residues. Deletions cut 0 bases from V and 6 bases from J, with 16 bases between. This CDR3 reads CASSLGRGPHSEQYF. The DNA of the CDR3 is TGTGCCAGCAGCTTGGGCCGGGGGCCGCATAGCGAGCAGTACTTC.

The chain couples TRBV6-6 to TRBJ1-2, with TRBD1 matching 9 bases. The germline CDR1 and CDR2 sequences are MNHNY and SVGAGI (reference sequence). This CDR3 has 15 residues. Losses at the gene ends were 6 bases for V and 2 bases for J; bases not matched to a gene: 7. The CDR3 here is CASRATGGENYGYTF. CDR3 coding DNA: TGTGCCAGCAGGGCAACAGGGGGCGAGAACTATGGCTACACCTTC.

The chain couples TRBV13 to TRBJ1-4; 7 nucleotides line up with TRBD1. The CDR3 totals 13 residues. Unmatched junction bases numbered 5, after V lost 6 bases and J lost 7 bases. Germline V lookup: CDR1 PRHDT, CDR2 FYEKMQ (reference sequence). CDR3 coding DNA: TGTGCCAGCAGGTCCGGGACAGTTGAAAAACTGTTTTTT. The encoded protein is CASRSGTVEKLFF.

The chain has TRBV10-3 and TRBJ2-5; 7 positions match TRBD1. Germline trimming cut 6 bases from V and 1 base from J; bases unmatched to any gene: 5. Germline V gives CDR1 ENHRY, CDR2 SYGVKD. The CDR3 is 14 amino acids. CDR3 protein: CAIRTTGTQETQYF. The CDR3 DNA sequence: TGTGCCATCAGAACGACAGGGACCCAAGAGACCCAGTACTTC.

The chain carries TRBV21-1 and TRBJ2-7; the D call in the table, TRBD1, was not verified against the DNA. TRBV21-1 is recorded as a pseudogene. This CDR3 is 14 amino acids long. CDR3 nucleotide sequence: TGTGCCAGCAGCAAGACAGGGGCTCACGACGAGCAGTACTTC. This sequence encodes CASSKTGAHDEQYF.

Here the CDR3 reads CASSSQGNSGANVLTF. The CDR3 DNA reads TGTGCCAGCAGCTCACAGGGGAACTCTGGGGCCAACGTCCTGACTTTC. The V gene is TRBV7-9, the J gene TRBJ2-6; 7 bases fit TRBD1. V lost 4 bases, J lost 0 bases, and 3 bases stayed unmatched. CDR1 SEHNR and CDR2 FQNEAQ come from the germline V gene (reference sequence). The CDR3 has 16 amino acids.

This clone came up once. The chain joins TRBV4-1 to TRBJ2-2; possible D gene TRBD2, 5 bases. The CDR3 has 16 amino acids. V lost 0 bases, J lost 1 base, and 9 bases lay in between. Germline V gives CDR1 MGHRA, CDR2 YSYEKL. The CDR3 DNA reads as TGCGCCAGCAGCCAAGACGCGGGCTGGAACACCGGGGAGCTGTTTTTT. Translating gives CASSQDAGWNTGELFF.

V is TRBV4-3 and J is TRBJ2-3; a possible D gene is TRBD2 (6 bases). Trimming left V 3 bases short and J 1 base short, with 14 bases between. CDR3 length: 16 amino acids. Germline CDR1 reads LGHNA; CDR2 reads YSLEER. In nucleotides, the CDR3 is TGCGCCAGCAGCCAGGAGTTACTAGCCGGCACAGATACGCAGTATTTT. Encoded protein: CASSQELLAGTDTQYF.

The chain has TRBV27 and TRBJ1-1, with no clear D. CDR1 is MNHEY, CDR2 SMNVEV, per germline (reference sequence). This CDR3 is built from 15 residues. The germline V and J ends were trimmed by 7 bases and 4 bases, with 19 bases remaining between them. The CDR3 reads CASNPRGRLLTEAFF. CDR3 DNA: TGTGCCAGCAATCCGCGCGGACGATTACTCACTGAAGCTTTCTTT.

The chain combines TRBV7-9 with TRBJ1-3; D is uncertain. The germline gives CDR1 SEHNR, CDR2 FQNEAQ (reference sequence). The V end lost 3 bases, the J end lost 3 bases, and 6 bases lay between the germline ends. The length of the CDR3 is 13 residues. The DNA of the CDR3 is TGTGCCAGCAGCTTTCCCGGTGGAAACACCATATATTTT. Protein product: CASSFPGGNTIYF.

This clone was picked up a small number of times. This chain joins TRBV30 and TRBJ2-7; TRBD2 is a possible D gene (6 bases). The CDR3 covers 15 residues. Looked up from germline, CDR1 is GTSNPN and CDR2 is SVGIG (reference sequence). V was clipped by 3 bases and J by 1 base, with 16 bases between them. The chain's CDR3 is CAWREQDYLSYEQYF. CDR3 sequence (DNA): TGTGCCTGGAGGGAACAGGACTATCTTTCCTACGAGCAGTACTTC.

This chain links TRBV2 with TRBJ2-7; D possibly matches TRBD1 or TRBD2 (5 bases each). Germline CDR1 is SNHLY and CDR2 is FYNNEI. The CDR3 is 13 amino acids. Trimming took off 6 bases at V and 2 bases at J, with 11 bases between the two ends. CDR3 residues: CASRRQGPYEQYF. DNA for the CDR3: TGTGCCAGCAGACGTCAGGGACCCTACGAGCAGTACTTC.

This clone has just a few counts. The same CDR3 is also encoded by other DNA sequences in this sample. The chain has TRBV7-9 and TRBJ1-6, with D uncertain. Trimming removed 1 base from V and 7 bases from J, with 5 bases in between. Germline loops: CDR1 SEHNR, CDR2 FQNEAQ (reference sequence). This CDR3 contains 13 residues. The CDR3 bases are TGTGCCAGCAGCTTAGAGGGAAATTCACCCCTCCACTTT. Its protein is CASSLEGNSPLHF.

The chain combines TRBV11-3 with TRBJ2-1, with unresolved D. The CDR3 covers 16 residues. V lost 8 bases, J lost 3 bases, and 20 bases lay in between. Germline CDR1 and CDR2: SGHNT and YENEEA. The CDR3 here is CASWHAGRLFYNEQFF. The CDR3, as DNA: TGTGCCAGCTGGCACGCCGGCAGGTTGTTCTACAATGAGCAGTTCTTC.

The rearrangement uses TRBV7-2 and TRBJ1-4; D is undetermined. Trimming stripped 3 bases from V and 10 bases from J, with 24 bases between. The CDR3 is 17 residues long. From germline, CDR1 is SGHTA and CDR2 FQGNSA. CDR3 sequence: CASSFGQLRSGGGKLFF. DNA of the CDR3: TGTGCCAGCAGCTTTGGCCAGTTGAGGAGTGGAGGAGGAAAACTGTTTTTT.

The V call is TRBV2, the J call TRBJ1-3; D is perhaps TRBD1 (5 bases). V was pared by 8 bases and J by 1 base, with 12 bases between. CDR1 and CDR2 from the germline V gene are SNHLY and FYNNEI. This CDR3 is 14 amino acids long. The CDR3 loop is CASGRVVSGNTIYF. The CDR3 region has the DNA TGTGCCAGCGGCAGGGTGGTATCTGGAAACACCATATATTTT. The full variable domain, in which reference TRBV2 and TRBJ1-3 provide the parts outside the CDR3, is EPEVTQTPSHQVTQMGQEVILRCVPISNHLYFYWYRQILGQKVEFLVSFYNNEISEKSEIFDDQFSVERPDGSNFTLKIRSTKLEDSAMYFCASGRVVSGNTIYFGEGSWLTVV.

The V and J genes are TRBV7-2 and TRBJ1-2, with a tentative D call TRBD1 (5 bases). V lost 5 bases to trimming and J lost 5 bases, with 15 bases between them. The CDR3 is made up of 14 amino acids. From germline, CDR1 is SGHTA and CDR2 FQGNSA. CDR3 protein: CASSTSGTDYGYTF. In nucleotides, the CDR3 is TGTGCCAGCAGCACGTCCGGGACGGATTATGGCTACACCTTC.

J is TRBJ2-5 and V is TRBV4-2; the match to TRBD2 covers 10 bases. J was trimmed by 7 bases and V by 2 bases; bases with no gene match: 13. The CDR3 extends over 17 amino acids. Germline V gene sequence: CDR1 LGHNA, CDR2 YNFKEQ. In nucleotides, the CDR3 is TGTGCCAGCAGCCAAATCTCTAGCGGGGGCCCCTTTTCGACCCAGTACTTC. Protein sequence: CASSQISSGGPFSTQYF.

A single count supports this clone. The V call is TRBV19, the J call TRBJ1-6; D is possibly TRBD1 (5 bases). Trimming shortened V by 7 bases and J by 4 bases, and 11 bases separated the two germline ends. The CDR3 length is 14 residues. The germline CDR1 and CDR2 sequences are LNHDA and SQIVND (reference sequence). CDR3 loop: CASTPGDYNSPLHF. CDR3 coding DNA: TGTGCCAGTACCCCGGGGGATTATAATTCACCCCTCCACTTT.

This chain links TRBV5-6 with TRBJ1-1; D might be TRBD1 (5 bases). The CDR3 runs to 13 residues. Trimming took off 3 bases at V and 8 bases at J, with 14 bases between the two ends. Per the germline V gene, CDR1 is SGHDT and CDR2 is YYEEEE. The CDR3 DNA follows: TGTGCCAGCAGCTGGGGTGTTGAGGGGGAAGCTTTCTTT. The encoded protein is CASSWGVEGEAFF. Based on the CDR3 plus reference TRBV5-6 and TRBJ1-1, the full variable domain is DAGVTQSPTHLIKTRGQQVTLRCSPKSGHDTVSWYQQALGQGPQFIFQYYEEEERQRGNFPDRFSGHQFPNYSSELNVNALLLGDSALYLCASSWGVEGEAFFGQGTRLTVV.

The chain is built from TRBV6-4 and TRBJ1-5; TRBD1 aligns across 8 bases. The CDR3 has 19 amino acids. V was pared by 3 bases and J by 0 bases, with 13 bases of the junction left unmatched. CDR1 and CDR2 (germline): MRHNA, SNTAGT. The CDR3 DNA reads TGTGCCAGCAGTGAAAAACCGGACAGGGTCGGATATAGCAATCAGCCCCAGCATTTT. Translated, it gives CASSEKPDRVGYSNQPQHF.

The chain recombines TRBV5-1 with TRBJ1-5; D is unresolved. Looked up from germline, CDR1 is SGHRS and CDR2 is YFSETQ. This CDR3 spans 15 amino acids. V dropped 4 bases and J dropped 0 bases, with 11 bases sitting between them. The CDR3 spells CASSQSGNSNQPQHF. CDR3 nucleotide sequence: TGCGCCAGCAGCCAATCAGGAAATAGCAATCAGCCCCAGCATTTT.